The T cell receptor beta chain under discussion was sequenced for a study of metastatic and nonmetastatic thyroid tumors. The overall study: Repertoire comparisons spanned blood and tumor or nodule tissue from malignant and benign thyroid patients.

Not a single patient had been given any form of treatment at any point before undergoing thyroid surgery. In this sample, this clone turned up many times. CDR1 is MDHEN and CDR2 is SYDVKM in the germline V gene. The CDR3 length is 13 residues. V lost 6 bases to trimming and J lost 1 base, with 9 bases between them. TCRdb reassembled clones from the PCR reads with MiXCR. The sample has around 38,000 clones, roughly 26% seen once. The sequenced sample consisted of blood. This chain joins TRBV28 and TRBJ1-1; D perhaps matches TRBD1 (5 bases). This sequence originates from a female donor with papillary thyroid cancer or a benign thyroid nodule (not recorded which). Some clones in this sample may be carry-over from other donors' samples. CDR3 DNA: TGTGCCAGCAGCCCCGGACAGAACACTGAAGCTTTCTTT. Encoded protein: CASSPGQNTEAFF.